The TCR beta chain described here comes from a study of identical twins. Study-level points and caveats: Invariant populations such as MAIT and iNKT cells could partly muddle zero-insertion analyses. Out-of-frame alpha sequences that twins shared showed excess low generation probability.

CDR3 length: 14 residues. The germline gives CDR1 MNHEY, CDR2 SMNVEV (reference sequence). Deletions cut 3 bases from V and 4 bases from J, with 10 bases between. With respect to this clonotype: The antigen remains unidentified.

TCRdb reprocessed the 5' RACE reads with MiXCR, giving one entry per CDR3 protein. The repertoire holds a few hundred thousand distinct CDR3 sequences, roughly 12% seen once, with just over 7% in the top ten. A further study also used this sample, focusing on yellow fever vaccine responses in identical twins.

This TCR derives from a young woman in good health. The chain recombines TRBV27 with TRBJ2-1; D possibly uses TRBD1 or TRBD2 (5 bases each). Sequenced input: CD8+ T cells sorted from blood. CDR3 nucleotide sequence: TGTGCCAGCAGTTTGGGAGACAGTTACAATGAGCAGTTCTTC. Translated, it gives CASSLGDSYNEQFF.